This is a list of T cell receptor beta chains from one sample in a study of T cells in Graves' hyperthyroidism and ophthalmopathy. MiXCR, applied by TCRdb to the multiplex PCR reads, yields one record per CDR3 protein. The sample shows approximately 640,000 distinct CDR3 sequences, about 18% of them seen only once. Sequenced material: blood. The source of these receptors is a man between 45 and 60 years old with Graves' hyperthyroidism. CDR3s include the opening cysteine and the closing phenylalanine or tryptophan. D genes are given only for firm matches. Clone size is not always given. Where it is, it says once, few, many or a class for expanded clones.

length,V,D,size,J,DNA,CDR3
14,TRBV19,.,.,TRBJ2-2,TGTGCCAGTAGTATATTAGCGAACACCGGGGAGCTGTTTTTT,CASSILANTGELFF
16,TRBV5-1,TRBD1,few,TRBJ2-2,TGCGCCAGCAGCTACACCGGGACAGCGAACACCGGGGAGCTGTTTTTT,CASSYTGTANTGELFF
14,TRBV24-1,TRBD2,.,TRBJ2-1,TGTGCCACCAAATCTAGCGGGAGTGGTAATGAGCAGTTCTTC,CATKSSGSGNEQFF
16,TRBV19,TRBD2,many,TRBJ2-1,TGTGCCAGTAGTATTGAGGCTAGCGGGATCTACAATGAGCAGTTCTTC,CASSIEASGIYNEQFF
13,TRBV11-2,.,once,TRBJ1-3,TGTGCCAGCAGCCCGGACGGGGGAAACACCATATATTTT,CASSPDGGNTIYF
16,TRBV30,TRBD2,many,TRBJ2-1,TGTGCCTGGAGTGGAGCGGGAGGGCCCATATACAATGAGCAGTTCTTC,CAWSGAGGPIYNEQFF
17,TRBV5-1,TRBD2,few,TRBJ2-1,TGCGCCAGCAGCTTGGGTCACCTAGCGGCGGGGGGCAATGAGCAGTTCTTC,CASSLGHLAAGGNEQFF
14,TRBV4-1,.,.,TRBJ2-7,TGCGCCAGCAGCTACGGACCCAACACCTACGAGCAGTACTTC,CASSYGPNTYEQYF
16,TRBV27,.,many,TRBJ1-2,TGTGCCAGCAGTTTAAGTCCGTCAGGGTCGCGCTATGGCTACACCTTC,CASSLSPSGSRYGYTF
15,TRBV27,.,few,TRBJ2-3,TGTGCCAGCAGTTTACTGACAGAAATCACAGATACGCAGTATTTT,CASSLLTEITDTQYF
17,TRBV9,.,few,TRBJ1-1,TGTGCCAGCAGCACAAGAGATAGTCGGGGGCGCCTGACTGAAGCTTTCTTT,CASSTRDSRGRLTEAFF
14,TRBV7-2,TRBD1,few,TRBJ2-5,TGTGCCAGCGCGAGGGACAGGGCACGGGAGACCCAGTACTTC,CASARDRARETQYF
14,TRBV6-1,TRBD1,.,TRBJ2-7,TGTGCCAGCAGTCTGGACAGGATTTCCTACGAGCAGTACTTC,CASSLDRISYEQYF
12,TRBV9,.,many,TRBJ1-1,TGTGCCAGCAGTAAAGGGGACACTGAAGCTTTCTTT,CASSKGDTEAFF
15,TRBV9,.,.,TRBJ1-1,TGTGCCAGCAGCGTAGGCGGAGGGATGAACACTGAAGCTTTCTTT,CASSVGGGMNTEAFF
15,TRBV28,.,many,TRBJ1-5,TGTGCCAGCAGTTTTGCCTACAGGGTAAATCAGCCCCAGCATTTT,CASSFAYRVNQPQHF
13,TRBV5-4,TRBD1,.,TRBJ2-7,TGTGCCAGCAGCACAGGGGGGAACTACGAGCAGTACTTC,CASSTGGNYEQYF
14,TRBV7-9,.,many,TRBJ2-7,TGTGCCAGCAGCTTGGGTGCAGGGGCCACCGAGCAGTACTTC,CASSLGAGATEQYF
19,TRBV3-1,TRBD2,many,TRBJ2-1,TGTGCCAGCAGCCAAGCCGGGACTAGCGGGCATGCCAAGTACAATGAGCAGTTCTTC,CASSQAGTSGHAKYNEQFF
11,TRBV10-3,.,few,TRBJ2-1,TGTGCCATCAGTGACTTCAATGAGCAGTTCTTC,CAISDFNEQFF
13,TRBV7-9,.,.,TRBJ2-3,TGTGCCAGCAGCGAGGGAGGAGCGGATACGCAGTATTTT,CASSEGGADTQYF
15,TRBV3-1,TRBD1,many,TRBJ1-1,TGTGCCAGCAGCCAAGCCGGGACAGTGAACACTGAAGCTTTCTTT,CASSQAGTVNTEAFF
18,TRBV7-8,TRBD1,many,TRBJ2-7,TGTGCCAGCAGCAGAGGACAGGGGGCCCACTTCGGAACCTACGAGCAGTACTTC,CASSRGQGAHFGTYEQYF
17,TRBV19,.,few,TRBJ2-7,TGTGCCAGTAGTATAGTCGGCGGATCTAGCACCTCCTACGAGCAGTACTTC,CASSIVGGSSTSYEQYF
14,TRBV29-1,.,many,TRBJ1-1,TGCAGCGTCCTACGGGAGGCAAAGAACACTGAAGCTTTCTTT,CSVLREAKNTEAFF
11,TRBV7-9,.,many,TRBJ2-7,TGTGCCAGCAGCTTAGAAGTTGAGCAGTACTTC,CASSLEVEQYF
13,TRBV11-1,.,many,TRBJ2-7,TGTGCCAGCAGCCCTTTGAGGAGGGTCGAGCAGTACTTC,CASSPLRRVEQYF
13,TRBV7-6,.,.,TRBJ2-7,TGTGCCAGCAGCCCCCGGACGTCCTACGAGCAGTACTTC,CASSPRTSYEQYF
15,TRBV19,.,many,TRBJ1-5,TGTGCCAGTAGTATAATCCTAGGGCAAAATCAGCCCCAGCATTTT,CASSIILGQNQPQHF
16,TRBV25-1,.,.,TRBJ2-7,TGTGCCAGCAGTGAATATTTCCCGGACAGTAGGTACGAGCAGTACTTC,CASSEYFPDSRYEQYF
15,TRBV13,.,.,TRBJ1-5,TGTGCCAGCAGCTCATCCGGGGCCCTGGATCAGCCCCAGCATTTT,CASSSSGALDQPQHF
15,TRBV24-1,.,medium-sized,TRBJ2-7,TGTGCCACCAGCGATGATTTCTGGCAGCCCGGTGAGCAGTACTTC,CATSDDFWQPGEQYF
14,TRBV7-8,.,.,TRBJ1-4,TGTGCCAGCAGCCCGGGACGGATTAATGAAAAACTGTTTTTT,CASSPGRINEKLFF
13,TRBV30,TRBD1,few,TRBJ1-2,TGTGCCTGGACCCCGACAGGGGGCTCAGGCTACACCTTC,CAWTPTGGSGYTF
17,TRBV2,.,many,TRBJ2-6,TGTGCCAGCAGTAGGACACTCATCACGGCCGGGGCCAACGTCCTGACTTTC,CASSRTLITAGANVLTF
15,TRBV9,.,many,TRBJ1-1,TGTGCCAGCAGCGTAGCTCCAGGAACGAACACTGAAGCTTTCTTT,CASSVAPGTNTEAFF
13,TRBV7-2,TRBD2,.,TRBJ2-7,TGTGCCAGCAGCTTGTGGGACTACAATGAGCAGTACTTC,CASSLWDYNEQYF
14,TRBV24-1,TRBD2,.,TRBJ2-7,TGTGCCACCTCGGCTAGCGGGAGGTTATACGAGCAGTACTTC,CATSASGRLYEQYF
12,TRBV7-3,.,many,TRBJ2-2,TGTGCCAGCAGGCCGGTGGGCGGGGAGCTGTTTTTT,CASRPVGGELFF
12,TRBV29-1,.,many,TRBJ2-1,TGCAGCTTTAGCCTACAGGGTAATGAGCAGTTCTTC,CSFSLQGNEQFF
14,TRBV30,.,many,TRBJ1-4,TGTGCCTGGAGAGGAGTAGGGGCTAATGAAAAACTGTTTTTT,CAWRGVGANEKLFF
14,TRBV11-2,.,.,TRBJ1-5,TGTGCCAGCAGCTTAATGGGGGGCTCGCAGCCCCGGCATTTT,CASSLMGGSQPRHF
16,TRBV12-3/TRBV12-4,TRBD1,many,TRBJ2-1,TGTGCCAGCAGCCTATTTGGACAGGGAAGGGGCAATGAGCAGTTCTTC,CASSLFGQGRGNEQFF
15,TRBV6-7,.,many,TRBJ1-1,TGTGCCAGCAGCCCATTTACAGTCATGAACACTGAAGCTTTCTTT,CASSPFTVMNTEAFF
12,TRBV10-3,.,.,TRBJ2-3,TGTGCCATCAGTGCCTCACTAGGGTCGCAGTATTTT,CAISASLGSQYF
15,TRBV27,.,.,TRBJ1-1,TGTGCCAGCAGTTTATTATCAGATATGAACACTGAAGCTTTCTTT,CASSLLSDMNTEAFF
13,TRBV6-1,.,few,TRBJ2-3,TGTGCCAGCAACTTTGGCTGGGGGGATACGCAGTATTTT,CASNFGWGDTQYF
15,TRBV9,TRBD1,many,TRBJ2-7,TGTGCCAGCAGCGAACAGACAGGGGGTATGTACGAGCAGTACTTC,CASSEQTGGMYEQYF
15,TRBV7-3,.,many,TRBJ1-6,TGTGCCAGCAGCCCGACAAGTCTCAATAATTCACCCCTCCACTTT,CASSPTSLNNSPLHF
14,TRBV20-1,TRBD1,.,TRBJ2-1,TGCAGTGCTAGAGAAGTCCAGGGGGCTAATGAGCAGTTCTTC,CSAREVQGANEQFF
14,TRBV20-1,TRBD2,few,TRBJ2-7,TGCAGTGCTCCGATAGCGGGCCAACCCTACGAGCAGTACTTC,CSAPIAGQPYEQYF
14,TRBV12-3/TRBV12-4,.,many,TRBJ2-3,TGTGCCAGCAGTCCCGGACTGCAGGCAGATACGCAGTATTTT,CASSPGLQADTQYF
14,TRBV6-2/TRBV6-3,.,.,TRBJ2-5,TGTGCCAGCAGAGTTAGCGCCCCGGGGGAGACCCAGTACTTC,CASRVSAPGETQYF
14,TRBV30,.,few,TRBJ2-3,TGTGCCTGGAGTGTAAGGTCAGGGTCAGATACGCAGTATTTT,CAWSVRSGSDTQYF
17,TRBV7-6,.,few,TRBJ2-1,TGTGCCAGCAGCTTAAGGCGGCGCGGAGGGAGTGTCAATGAGCAGTTCTTC,CASSLRRRGGSVNEQFF